This T cell receptor beta chain was retrieved from a study of vaccination and CD4 T cells after COVID-19. In the study overall: Participants were administered two doses of either the BNT162b2 or the mRNA-1273 vaccine.

Treatment specified: approximately nine-day PBMC culture with coronavirus spike peptide pools or control peptides (ViraFEST assay). Gathered ahead of the COVID-19 pandemic (2011-2018) were the CD4+ T cells of the unexposed donor. Both SARS-CoV-2 S/N and four cold-coronavirus spikes were used, cells permitting, to probe CD4+ T cells of unexposed donors. Details on this clonotype: What it binds is not known. At one end, the junction sequence differs from germline, possibly due to a read error.

The V gene's germline CDR1 is SGHVS and CDR2 FNYEAQ. CDR3 length equals 13 residues. Sequenced with the Oncomine TCR Beta short-read assay was DNA taken from cultured CD4+ T cells. The source of extracted genomic DNA was cultured CD4+ T cells. TCRdb re-derived calls from the PCR reads in MiXCR, one entry per CDR3 protein. This sample has around 10,000 distinct CDR3 sequences; less than 35% occur once, and the top ten carry 19%. The chain has TRBV7-6 and TRBJ2-7; TRBD1 matches 8 bases. The clonotype was recovered from a human donor in good health. The material sequenced was CD4+ T cells from blood, cultured in vitro. Written as DNA, the CDR3 is TGTGCTAGCAGCCCGTCCAGGGGGCGCGAGCAGTACTTC. It encodes CASSPSRGREQYF.